The 27 T cell receptor beta chains listed next were all sequenced from one sample in a study of T cells in Graves' hyperthyroidism and ophthalmopathy. The source material, RNA transcripts, was used to amplify TCR beta CDR3 regions. Carried out on the TCR CDR3, a first-round RT-PCR used the HTBI primer set. TCRdb itself ran the multiplex PCR reads through MiXCR, one entry per CDR3 protein. The table has some 300,000 distinct CDR3 sequences, around 13% seen once. Sequenced material: blood. These receptors all come from a woman aged 35 to 49 with Graves' hyperthyroidism.

The gene calls are TRBV7-2 and TRBJ1-2; no clear D. The CDR3 has 13 amino acids. Trimming stripped 0 bases from V and 8 bases from J, with 10 bases between. Germline V CDR1 and CDR2: SGHTA, FQGNSA. This CDR3 reads CASSLALSQGYTF. The CDR3 DNA reads TGTGCCAGCAGCTTAGCACTGAGTCAGGGCTACACCTTC.

This clonotype was detected ten times or more. The chain employs TRBV20-1 and TRBJ2-1; 8 positions agree with TRBD2. Germline loops: CDR1 DFQATT, CDR2 SNEGSKA (reference sequence). The CDR3 consists of 14 residues. V was pared by 6 bases and J by 6 bases, with 10 bases of the junction left unmatched. The CDR3 DNA reads as TGCAGTGCAAGCAGGCTAGCGGGCTCCAATGAGCAGTTCTTC. Translating it yields CSASRLAGSNEQFF.

This chain connects TRBV12-3 or TRBV12-4 to TRBJ1-2, with unresolved D. The CDR3 contains 14 residues. V lost 5 bases to trimming and J lost 2 bases, with 12 bases between them. The CDR3 region has the DNA TGTGCCAGCAGTGCCCTTCAGACGAACTATGGCTACACCTTC. Protein product: CASSALQTNYGYTF.

Many counts were recorded for this clonotype. The chain is built from TRBV12-3 or TRBV12-4 and TRBJ1-2; no firm D call. This CDR3 is 15 amino acids long. Trimming removed 2 bases from V and 7 bases from J, with 17 bases in between. The chain's CDR3 is CASSLRHLSPSGYTF. The CDR3 DNA sequence: TGTGCCAGCAGTTTAAGGCACCTCTCTCCGTCTGGCTACACCTTC.

This clonotype has only a few counts. This sequence joins TRBV20-1 and TRBJ2-4; 7 bases are shared with TRBD1. The CDR3 consists of 15 residues. Germline lookup yields CDR1 DFQATT and CDR2 SNEGSKA (reference sequence). Unmatched junction bases numbered 3, after V lost 1 base and J lost 0 bases. The CDR3 nucleotides read TGCAGTGCTAGAGGACAGGGAATAGCCAAAAACATTCAGTACTTC. Protein: CSARGQGIAKNIQYF.

The table lists this clonotype with many counts. The chain joins TRBV27 to TRBJ2-5; D tentatively fits TRBD1 or TRBD2 (5 bases each). The CDR3 has 15 residues. The V gene's germline CDR1 is MNHEY and CDR2 SMNVEV (reference sequence). Trimming cost V 1 base and J 2 bases, with 11 bases left between them. CDR3 loop: CASSLFRGGQETQYF. CDR3 nucleotide sequence: TGTGCCAGCAGTTTATTTCGGGGCGGACAAGAGACCCAGTACTTC.

This clonotype was detected ten times or more. V and J are TRBV3-1 and TRBJ2-2; D uncertain. Germline V CDR1 and CDR2: LGHDT, YNNKEL (reference sequence). This CDR3 has 13 amino acids. The V gene lost 1 base and the J gene lost 5 bases, with 5 bases spanning the gap. The CDR3 region is CASSQGSTGELFF. The DNA of the CDR3 is TGTGCCAGCAGCCAAGGTTCAACCGGGGAGCTGTTTTTT.

In this sample, this clonotype turned up a few times. This chain uses TRBV12-3 or TRBV12-4 with TRBJ2-7; no firm D call. Trimming took 6 bases from V and 2 from J, leaving 8 bases between them. The CDR3 loop spans 12 amino acids. This CDR3 is CASSAETYEQYF. As DNA, the CDR3 is TGTGCCAGCAGCGCCGAAACCTACGAGCAGTACTTC.

This clonotype was recorded many times. The V call is TRBV19, the J call TRBJ1-2; TRBD1 might be the D (5 bases). Trimming pared 1 base from V and 4 bases from J, leaving 13 bases between. There are 15 residues in the CDR3. Germline V gene sequence: CDR1 LNHDA, CDR2 SQIVND (reference sequence). In DNA, the CDR3 is TGTGCCAGTAGTATAGGCCAGGGCAGGAGCTATGGCTACACCTTC. Its translation: CASSIGQGRSYGYTF.

The chain employs TRBV11-3 and TRBJ2-1; a possible D gene is TRBD2 (7 bases). The CDR3 covers 17 residues. The germline CDR1 and CDR2 sequences are SGHNT and YENEEA. V shed 1 base and J shed 8 bases, with 21 bases lying between them. This CDR3 reads CASSLGEGGRARYEQFF. The CDR3 DNA reads TGTGCCAGCAGCTTAGGAGAAGGGGGGAGGGCCAGGTATGAGCAGTTCTTC.

The V call is TRBV3-1, the J call TRBJ1-5; D is unresolved. Germline CDR1 reads LGHDT; CDR2 reads YNNKEL (reference sequence). The CDR3 covers 18 residues. Trimming removed 4 bases at V and 0 bases at J, with 19 bases between. CDR3 DNA sequence: TGTGCCAGCAGCCGTGGAGTTTCGATGGGATTTAGCAATCAGCCCCAGCATTTT. Its translation: CASSRGVSMGFSNQPQHF.

This clonotype occurred a few times. The chain has TRBV28 and TRBJ1-2; TRBD1 is a possible D gene (5 bases). Germline V gives CDR1 MDHEN, CDR2 SYDVKM. V was clipped by 2 bases and J by 0 bases, with 16 bases between them. The CDR3 length is 17 residues. The chain's CDR3 is CASSLGAGTRANYGYTF. CDR3 nucleotides: TGTGCCAGCAGTTTAGGGGCAGGGACCCGCGCTAACTATGGCTACACCTTC.

The rearrangement links TRBV10-3 to TRBJ2-1, with D maybe TRBD2 (6 bases). The CDR3 runs 15 residues. Trimming cost V 10 bases and J 0 bases, with 16 bases left between them. Germline loops: CDR1 ENHRY, CDR2 SYGVKD. CDR3 in amino acids: CANRRDSSSYNEQFF. In DNA form, the CDR3 reads TGTGCCAACCGCCGGGACTCGAGCTCCTACAATGAGCAGTTCTTC.

This clonotype was seen many times. This chain joins TRBV11-2 and TRBJ2-3; the D gene is possibly TRBD2 (6 bases). This CDR3 is built from 14 residues. Per germline, CDR1 SGHAT and CDR2 FQNNGV. With 2 bases removed from V and 1 base from J, the gap between germline ends came to 7 bases. CDR3 sequence: CASSLSGRTDTQYF. Here the CDR3 DNA reads TGTGCCAGCAGCTTAAGCGGGCGCACAGATACGCAGTATTTT.

A few counts support this clonotype. This chain connects TRBV14 to TRBJ1-3; 9 bases match TRBD1. V gave up 1 base and J gave up 1 base; unmatched junction bases: 20. This CDR3 region has 22 residues. Germline V gives CDR1 SGHDN, CDR2 FVKESK. The CDR3 protein is CASSQGRRGQGRIDFSGNTIYF. The CDR3 DNA reads TGTGCCAGCAGCCAAGGTCGACGCGGACAGGGGCGTATAGATTTTTCTGGAAACACCATATATTTT.

This clonotype was observed many times. J is TRBJ2-5 and V is TRBV4-2; 16 nucleotides agree with TRBD2. With 3 bases clipped from V and 1 base from J, the junction kept 5 bases outside the gene matches. Germline loops: CDR1 LGHNA, CDR2 YNFKEQ. The CDR3 is 18 residues long. This CDR3 is CASSQSGTSGRVQETQYF. Here the CDR3 DNA reads TGTGCCAGCAGCCAGAGCGGGACTAGCGGGAGGGTCCAAGAGACCCAGTACTTC.

This clonotype was detected a few times. The chain combines TRBV2 with TRBJ2-2, with D hard to call. The CDR3 contains 15 residues. Trimming took off 8 bases at V and 0 bases at J, with 13 bases between the two ends. Per germline, CDR1 SNHLY and CDR2 FYNNEI. This chain's CDR3 is CASSRRFANTGELFF. The CDR3 region has the DNA TGTGCCAGCTCGCGGCGGTTTGCGAACACCGGGGAGCTGTTTTTT.

This clonotype was detected ten times or more. The rearrangement uses TRBV3-1 and TRBJ1-1, with D possibly TRBD1 on 5 matching bases. In germline, CDR1 is LGHDT, CDR2 YNNKEL (reference sequence). The CDR3 covers 15 residues. The ends were cut back, 4 bases at V and 1 base at J, with 13 bases in the middle. CDR3 amino acids: CASSLPDRANTEAFF. CDR3 nucleotide sequence: TGTGCCAGCAGCCTTCCCGACAGAGCGAACACTGAAGCTTTCTTT. Complete variable domain (other parts from reference TRBV3-1 and TRBJ1-1): DTAVSQTPKYLVTQMGNDKSIKCEQNLGHDTMYWYKQDSKKFLKIMFSYNNKELIINETVPNRFSPKSPDKAHLNLHINSLELGDSAVYFCASSLPDRANTEAFFGQGTRLTVV.

This clonotype was seen a few times. The chain couples TRBV5-6 to TRBJ2-1; either TRBD1 or TRBD2 may supply D (5 bases each). The CDR3 spans 14 residues. The germline V gene has CDR1 SGHDT and CDR2 YYEEEE. Trimming removed 4 bases at V and 8 bases at J, with 16 bases between. The CDR3 protein is CASSPQGPLDEQFF. The CDR3 nucleotides read TGTGCCAGCAGCCCGCAGGGACCCCTCGATGAGCAGTTCTTC.

In regard to this clonotype: Sequence at one end of the junction differs from germline and may be a read error. This chain uses TRBV2 with TRBJ2-3; 8 bases agree with TRBD2. The CDR3 consists of 16 residues. Germline CDR1 is SNHLY and CDR2 is FYNNEI. In nucleotides, the CDR3 is TGTGCCACCAGTGATGTTAGCGGGAAATACACAGATACGCAGTATTTT. Its translation: CATSDVSGKYTDTQYF.

In its sample, this clonotype was seen a few times. The chain uses TRBV24-1 and TRBJ2-1; D not certain. The CDR3 spans 13 residues. The V gene lost 7 bases and the J gene lost 0 bases, with 6 bases spanning the gap. Germline lookup yields CDR1 KGHDR and CDR2 SFDVKD. CDR3 loop: CATRPSSYNEQFF. DNA for the CDR3: TGTGCCACCAGGCCCAGCTCCTACAATGAGCAGTTCTTC.

This clonotype was seen many times. This chain links TRBV27 with TRBJ2-7; 10 bases fit TRBD1. Germline V lookup: CDR1 MNHEY, CDR2 SMNVEV (reference sequence). The CDR3 is 16 amino acids. V shed 1 base and J 2 bases; nucleotides not matched to a gene: 5. CDR3 sequence (DNA): TGTGCCAGCAGTTTATTTCGGACAGGGGGGCCCTACGAGCAGTACTTC. Translated: CASSLFRTGGPYEQYF.

The table lists this clonotype with many counts. The chain uses TRBV6-1 and TRBJ1-5, with 7 bases aligning to TRBD1. The CDR3 extends over 15 amino acids. The V gene end was trimmed by 7 bases and the J gene end by 4 bases; junction bases not matched to a gene: 10. The germline CDR1 and CDR2 sequences are MNHNS and SASEGT. The CDR3 region has the DNA TGTGCCAGCAATGCTAGGGACAGATCTAATCAGCCCCAGCATTTT. Protein: CASNARDRSNQPQHF.

This clonotype was counted ten times or more. V gene TRBV2 combines with J gene TRBJ2-3; TRBD1 agrees at 10 bases. This CDR3 region has 15 residues. Looked up from germline, CDR1 is SNHLY and CDR2 is FYNNEI. V lost 5 bases to trimming and J lost 3 bases; unmatched junction nucleotides: 5. The CDR3 protein is CASSNPGQGTDTQYF. CDR3 bases: TGTGCCAGCAGTAACCCGGGACAGGGGACAGATACGCAGTATTTT.

This clonotype was recorded many times. CDR3 protein: CASSLALAGLAYEQYF. CDR3 coding DNA: TGTGCCAGCAGCTTAGCACTAGCGGGACTGGCCTACGAGCAGTACTTC. The chain is built from TRBV7-9 and TRBJ2-7; 10 nucleotides align to TRBD2. The CDR3 runs 16 residues. Germline loops: CDR1 SEHNR, CDR2 FQNEAQ (reference sequence). V lost 0 bases, J lost 2 bases, and 4 bases stayed unmatched. Looking up the rest from reference TRBV7-9 and TRBJ2-7 gives the full variable domain: DTGVSQNPRHKITKRGQNVTFRCDPISEHNRLYWYRQTLGQGPEFLTYFQNEAQLEKSRLLSDRFSAERPKGSFSTLEIQRTEQGDSAMYLCASSLALAGLAYEQYFGPGTRLTVT.

This clonotype was counted at least ten times. DNA of the CDR3: TGTGCCATCAGTGAGTCGGGCGGGGCTAGCAATCAGCCCCAGCATTTT. It codes for CAISESGGASNQPQHF. The genes are TRBV10-3 and TRBJ1-5; maybe TRBD1 (5 bases). The CDR3 is made up of 16 amino acids. CDR1 ENHRY and CDR2 SYGVKD come from the germline V gene. The V end lost 0 bases, the J end lost 0 bases, and 9 bases lay between the germline ends.

This clonotype was detected many times. V gene TRBV29-1 combines with J gene TRBJ1-1, with TRBD1 identical over 7 bases. Germline-derived CDR1 and CDR2 are SQVTM and ANQGSEA. This CDR3 has 13 residues. The trim removed 8 bases at V and 1 base at J, leaving 7 bases unmatched. The CDR3 coding sequence is TGCAGCTCAACAGGGGTCTCGAACACTGAAGCTTTCTTT. Amino acids: CSSTGVSNTEAFF. Supplemented by reference TRBV29-1 and TRBJ1-1, the full variable domain reads SAVISQKPSRDICQRGTSLTIQCQVDSQVTMMFWYRQQPGQSLTLIATANQGSEATYESGFVIDKFPISRPNLTFSTLTVSNMSPEDSSIYLCSSTGVSNTEAFFGQGTRLTVV.